This T cell receptor beta chain was documented in a study of T cell responses to AZD1222 COVID-19 vaccine. Study-wide points: Dominant at 160-218 and 743-854, vaccine-associated CD4 TCRs also spanned spike. Possibly, clonal diversity was underestimated; donors were largely white British and included more females.

Libraries were prepared by immunoSEQ multiplex PCR; TCRdb keeps only in-frame clonotypes and omits some of them. There are approximately 110,000 clones in the sample; about 94% occur only once, and roughly 2% lies in the top ten. Concerning this clone: The antigen remains unidentified.

CDR1 is SQVTM and CDR2 is ANQGSEA in the germline V gene. This CDR3 has 12 amino acids. V lost 5 bases, J lost 8 bases, and 15 bases lay in between. V gene TRBV29-1 combines with J gene TRBJ1-2, with D hard to call. The material sequenced was peripheral blood, taken on day 0 of AZD1222 vaccination. The receptor comes from an adult in good health. As DNA, the CDR3 is TGCAGCGTTCTGAAGCCTGGCTGGGGCTACACCTTC. As protein: CSVLKPGWGYTF.